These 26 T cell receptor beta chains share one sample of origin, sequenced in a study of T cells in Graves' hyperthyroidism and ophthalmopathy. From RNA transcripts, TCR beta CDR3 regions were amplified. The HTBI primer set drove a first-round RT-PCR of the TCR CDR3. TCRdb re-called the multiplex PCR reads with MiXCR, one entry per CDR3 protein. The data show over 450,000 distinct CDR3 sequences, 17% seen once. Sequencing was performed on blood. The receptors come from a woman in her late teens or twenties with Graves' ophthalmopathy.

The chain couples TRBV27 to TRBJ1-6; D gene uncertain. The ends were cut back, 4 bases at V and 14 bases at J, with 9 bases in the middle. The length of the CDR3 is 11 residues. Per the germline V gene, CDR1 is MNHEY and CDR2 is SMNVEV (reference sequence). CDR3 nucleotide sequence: TGTGCCAGCAGTTCCTTAGGAACCCTCCACTTT. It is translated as CASSSLGTLHF.

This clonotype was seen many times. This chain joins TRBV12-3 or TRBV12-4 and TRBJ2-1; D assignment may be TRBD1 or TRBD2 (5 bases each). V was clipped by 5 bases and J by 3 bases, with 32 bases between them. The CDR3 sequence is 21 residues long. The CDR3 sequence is CASSPLYRGLGVSNLYNEQFF. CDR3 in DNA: TGTGCCAGCAGTCCCTTGTATAGGGGTTTGGGAGTCTCCAATCTCTACAATGAGCAGTTCTTC.

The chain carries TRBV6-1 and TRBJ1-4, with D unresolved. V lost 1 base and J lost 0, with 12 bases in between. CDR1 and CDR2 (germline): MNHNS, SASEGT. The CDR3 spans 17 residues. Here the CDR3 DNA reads TGTGCCAGCAGTGAAGTCAGAGCGTCTGCAACTAATGAAAAACTGTTTTTT. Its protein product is CASSEVRASATNEKLFF.

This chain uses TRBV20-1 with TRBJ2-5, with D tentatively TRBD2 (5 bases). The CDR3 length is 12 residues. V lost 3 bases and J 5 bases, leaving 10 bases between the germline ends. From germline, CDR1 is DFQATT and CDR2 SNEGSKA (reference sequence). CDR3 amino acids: CSASRDGETQYF. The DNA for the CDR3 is TGCAGTGCTAGCCGGGATGGGGAGACCCAGTACTTC.

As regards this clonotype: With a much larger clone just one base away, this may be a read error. The CDR3, as DNA: TGTGCCTGGAATTCAGGGAACACTGAAGCTTCCTTT. It codes for CAWNSGNTEASF. The rearrangement uses TRBV30 and TRBJ1-1; tentatively, D is TRBD1 (5 bases). This CDR3 region has 12 residues. CDR1 GTSNPN and CDR2 SVGIG come from the germline V gene (reference sequence).

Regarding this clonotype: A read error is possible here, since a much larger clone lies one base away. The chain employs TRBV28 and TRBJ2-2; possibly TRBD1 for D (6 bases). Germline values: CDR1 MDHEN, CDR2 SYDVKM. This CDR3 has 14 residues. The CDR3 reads CASSHREYTRELFF. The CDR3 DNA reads TGTGCCAGCAGTCACAGGGAGTACACCAGGGAGCTGTTTTTT. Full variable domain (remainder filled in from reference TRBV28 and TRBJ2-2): DVKVTQSSRYLVKRTGEKVFLECVQDMDHENMFWYRQDPGLGLRLIYFSYDVKMKEKGDIPEGYSVSREKKERFSLILESASTNQTSMYLCASSHREYTRELFFGEGSRLTVL.

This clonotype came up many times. DNA of the CDR3: TGCGCCAGCAGCTTGGAACTGGGGGATAACTATGGCTACACCTTC. Protein product: CASSLELGDNYGYTF. V is TRBV5-1 and J is TRBJ1-2, with a weak D call TRBD1 (5 bases). The CDR3 loop spans 15 amino acids. V shed 0 bases and J shed 1 base, with 10 bases lying between them. From germline, CDR1 is SGHRS and CDR2 YFSETQ.

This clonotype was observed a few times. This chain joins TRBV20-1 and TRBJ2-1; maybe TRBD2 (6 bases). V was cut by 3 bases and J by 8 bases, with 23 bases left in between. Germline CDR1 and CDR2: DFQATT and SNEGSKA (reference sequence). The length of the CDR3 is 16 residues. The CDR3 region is CSASPLLALEEDEQFF. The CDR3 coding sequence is TGCAGTGCTAGCCCCCTACTAGCTCTTGAGGAGGATGAGCAGTTCTTC.

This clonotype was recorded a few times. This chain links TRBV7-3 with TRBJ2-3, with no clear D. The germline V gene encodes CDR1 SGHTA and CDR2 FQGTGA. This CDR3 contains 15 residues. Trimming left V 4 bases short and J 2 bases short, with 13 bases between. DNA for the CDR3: TGTGCCAGCAGCTCAAGTCCAGGACCCACAGATACGCAGTATTTT. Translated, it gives CASSSSPGPTDTQYF.

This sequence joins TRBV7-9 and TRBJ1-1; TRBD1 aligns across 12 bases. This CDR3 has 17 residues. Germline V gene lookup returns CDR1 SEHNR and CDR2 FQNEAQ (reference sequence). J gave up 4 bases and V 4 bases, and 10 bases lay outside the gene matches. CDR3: CASSSLGGQGASTEAFF. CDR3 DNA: TGTGCCAGCAGCTCCCTGGGGGGACAGGGGGCATCCACTGAAGCTTTCTTT.

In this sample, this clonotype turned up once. CDR3 sequence reads: CASSLSATGDYGYTF. The CDR3 coding sequence is TGTGCCAGCAGTTTATCCGCGACAGGGGACTATGGCTACACCTTC. The chain joins TRBV27 to TRBJ1-2, with 8 bases lining up with TRBD1. The junction had 3 bases not matched to a gene; V was cut back by 0 bases and J by 3 bases. Looked up from germline, CDR1 is MNHEY and CDR2 is SMNVEV (reference sequence). The CDR3 has 15 residues.

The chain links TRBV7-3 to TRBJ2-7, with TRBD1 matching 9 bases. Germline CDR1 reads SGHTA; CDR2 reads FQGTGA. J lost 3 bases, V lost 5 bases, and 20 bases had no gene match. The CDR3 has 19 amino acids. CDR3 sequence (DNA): TGTGCCAGCAGCCTTACAGGGGGCGTAGGGGAGACCCAGTACTACGAGCAGTACTTC. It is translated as CASSLTGGVGETQYYEQYF.

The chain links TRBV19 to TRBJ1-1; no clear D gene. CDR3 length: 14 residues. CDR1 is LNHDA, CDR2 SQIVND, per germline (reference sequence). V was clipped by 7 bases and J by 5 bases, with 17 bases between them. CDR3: CASTLRGKGTEAFF. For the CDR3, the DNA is TGTGCCAGTACCCTCAGAGGGAAGGGAACTGAAGCTTTCTTT.

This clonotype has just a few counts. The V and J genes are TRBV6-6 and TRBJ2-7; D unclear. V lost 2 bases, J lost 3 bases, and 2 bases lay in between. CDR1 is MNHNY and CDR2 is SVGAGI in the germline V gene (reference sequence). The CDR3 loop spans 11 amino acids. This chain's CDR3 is CASSYDYEQYF. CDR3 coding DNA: TGTGCCAGCAGTTACGACTACGAGCAGTACTTC.

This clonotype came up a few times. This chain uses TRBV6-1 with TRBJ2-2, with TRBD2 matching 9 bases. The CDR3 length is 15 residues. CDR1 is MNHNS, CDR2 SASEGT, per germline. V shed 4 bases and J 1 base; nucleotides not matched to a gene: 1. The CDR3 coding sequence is TGTGCCAGCAGTGGACTAGCGGTGAACACCGGGGAGCTGTTTTTT. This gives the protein CASSGLAVNTGELFF.

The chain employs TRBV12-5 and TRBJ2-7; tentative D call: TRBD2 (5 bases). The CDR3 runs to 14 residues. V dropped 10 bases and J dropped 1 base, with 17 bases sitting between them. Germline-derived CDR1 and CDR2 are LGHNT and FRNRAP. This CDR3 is CATPNRGISYEQYF. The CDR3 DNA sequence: TGTGCTACCCCTAACCGGGGTATTTCCTACGAGCAGTACTTC.

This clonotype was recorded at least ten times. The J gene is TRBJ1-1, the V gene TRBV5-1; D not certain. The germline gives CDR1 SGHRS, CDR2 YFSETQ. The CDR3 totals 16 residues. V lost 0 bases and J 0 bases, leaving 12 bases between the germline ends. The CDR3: CASSLDGREMNTEAFF. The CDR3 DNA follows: TGCGCCAGCAGCTTGGACGGCAGAGAAATGAACACTGAAGCTTTCTTT.

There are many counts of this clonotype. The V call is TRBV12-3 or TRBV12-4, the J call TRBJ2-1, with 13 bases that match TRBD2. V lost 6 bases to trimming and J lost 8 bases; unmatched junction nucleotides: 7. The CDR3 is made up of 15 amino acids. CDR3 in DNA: TGTGCCAGCAGCGATGGACTAGCGGGAGCCTATGAGCAGTTCTTC. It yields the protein CASSDGLAGAYEQFF.

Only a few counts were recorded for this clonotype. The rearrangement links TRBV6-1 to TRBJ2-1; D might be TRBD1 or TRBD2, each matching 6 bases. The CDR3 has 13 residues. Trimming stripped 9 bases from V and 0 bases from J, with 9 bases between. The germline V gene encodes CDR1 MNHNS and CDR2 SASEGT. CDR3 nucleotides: TGTGCCAGTAGGGGGGCCTCCTACAATGAGCAGTTCTTC. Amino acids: CASRGASYNEQFF.

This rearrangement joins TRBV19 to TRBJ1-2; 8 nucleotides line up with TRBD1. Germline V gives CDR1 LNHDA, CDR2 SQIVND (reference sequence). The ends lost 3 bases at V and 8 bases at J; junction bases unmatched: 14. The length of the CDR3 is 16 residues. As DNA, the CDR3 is TGTGCCAGTAGTATTAGCCCCGACAGGGGCAGGTACGGCTACACCTTC. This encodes CASSISPDRGRYGYTF.

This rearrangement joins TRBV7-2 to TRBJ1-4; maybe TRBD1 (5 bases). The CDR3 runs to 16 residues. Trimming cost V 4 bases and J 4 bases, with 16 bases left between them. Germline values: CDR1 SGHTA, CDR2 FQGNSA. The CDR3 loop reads CASSSMAGDGNEKLFF. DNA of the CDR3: TGTGCCAGCAGCTCCATGGCGGGGGATGGTAATGAAAAACTGTTTTTT.

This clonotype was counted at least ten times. The CDR3 loop reads CSAGGRTANYGYTF. CDR3 coding DNA: TGCAGTGCAGGGGGTCGGACGGCAAACTATGGCTACACCTTC. The V and J genes are TRBV20-1 and TRBJ1-2; TRBD1 is a possible D gene (6 bases). Trimming cost V 6 bases and J 2 bases, with 16 bases left between them. The CDR3 covers 14 residues. The germline CDR1 and CDR2 sequences are DFQATT and SNEGSKA (reference sequence).

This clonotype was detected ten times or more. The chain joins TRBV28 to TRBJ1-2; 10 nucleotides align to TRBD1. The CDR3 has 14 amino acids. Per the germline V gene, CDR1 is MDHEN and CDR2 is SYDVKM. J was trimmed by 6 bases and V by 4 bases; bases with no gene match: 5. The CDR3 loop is CASSSGTGEDGYTF. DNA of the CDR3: TGTGCCAGCAGTTCCGGGACAGGGGAGGATGGCTACACCTTC.

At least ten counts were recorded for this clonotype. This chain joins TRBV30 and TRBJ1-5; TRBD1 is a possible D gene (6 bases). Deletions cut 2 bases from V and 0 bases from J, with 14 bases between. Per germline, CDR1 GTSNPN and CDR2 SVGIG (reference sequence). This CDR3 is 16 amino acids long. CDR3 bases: TGTGCCTGGAGTCCAATTGGACAGCCTAGCAATCAGCCCCAGCATTTT. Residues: CAWSPIGQPSNQPQHF.

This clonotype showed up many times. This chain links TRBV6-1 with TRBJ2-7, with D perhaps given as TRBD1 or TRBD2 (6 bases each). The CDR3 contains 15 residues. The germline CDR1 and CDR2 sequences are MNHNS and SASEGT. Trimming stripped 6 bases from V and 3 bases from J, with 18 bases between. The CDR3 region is CASRRGVGENYEQYF. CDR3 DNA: TGTGCCAGCAGAAGGGGGGTAGGGGAAAACTACGAGCAGTACTTC.

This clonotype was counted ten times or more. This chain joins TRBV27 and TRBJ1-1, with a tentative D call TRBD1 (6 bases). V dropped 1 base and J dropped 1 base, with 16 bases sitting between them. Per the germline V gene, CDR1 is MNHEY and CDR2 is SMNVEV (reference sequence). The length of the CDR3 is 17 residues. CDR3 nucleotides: TGTGCCAGCAGTTTATACCCTTTCGGACAGACGAACACTGAAGCTTTCTTT. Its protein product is CASSLYPFGQTNTEAFF.